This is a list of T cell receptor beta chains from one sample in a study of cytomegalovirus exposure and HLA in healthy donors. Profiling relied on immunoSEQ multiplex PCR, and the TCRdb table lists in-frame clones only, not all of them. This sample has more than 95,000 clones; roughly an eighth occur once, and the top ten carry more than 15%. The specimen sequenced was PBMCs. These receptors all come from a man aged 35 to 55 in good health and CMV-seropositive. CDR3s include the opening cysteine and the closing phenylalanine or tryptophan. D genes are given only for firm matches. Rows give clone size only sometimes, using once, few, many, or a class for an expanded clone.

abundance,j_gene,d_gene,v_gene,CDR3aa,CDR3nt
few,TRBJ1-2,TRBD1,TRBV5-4,CASSLVGQGFMGYTF,TGTGCCAGCAGCTTGGTCGGACAGGGCTTTATGGGCTACACCTTC
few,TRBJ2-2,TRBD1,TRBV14,CASSPRQGYTGELFF,TGTGCCAGCAGCCCCCGACAGGGTTACACCGGGGAGCTGTTTTTT
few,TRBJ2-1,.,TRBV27,CASSTELSYNEQFF,TGTGCCAGCAGTACCGAGCTCTCCTACAATGAGCAGTTCTTC
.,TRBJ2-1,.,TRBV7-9,CASSTRPTHNEQFF,TGTGCCAGCAGCACCCGACCGACTCACAATGAGCAGTTCTTC
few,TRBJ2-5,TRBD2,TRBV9,CASSVEPQRGGGETQYF,TGTGCCAGCAGCGTAGAGCCTCAACGGGGGGGTGGGGAGACCCAGTACTTC
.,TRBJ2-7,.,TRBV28,CASSSLTQGIVYEQYF,TGTGCCAGCAGTTCACTGACCCAGGGCATCGTCTACGAGCAGTACTTC
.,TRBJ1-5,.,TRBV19,CASTPTGTRIYNQPQHF,TGTGCCAGTACCCCAACCGGGACTAGAATCTACAATCAGCCCCAGCATTTT
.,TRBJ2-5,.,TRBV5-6,CASSLRLGETQYF,TGTGCCAGCAGCCTTCGACTAGGCGAGACCCAGTACTTC
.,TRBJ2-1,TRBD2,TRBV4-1,CASSQASGRRNEQFF,TGCGCCAGCAGCCAGGCTAGCGGGAGGAGAAATGAGCAGTTCTTC
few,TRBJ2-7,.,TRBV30,CAWSERSPSEQYF,TGTGCCTGGAGTGAGAGGTCCCCAAGCGAGCAGTACTTC
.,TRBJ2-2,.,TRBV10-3,CAISEWPGELFF,TGTGCCATCAGTGAGTGGCCCGGGGAGCTGTTTTTT
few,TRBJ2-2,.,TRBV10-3,CATGTPNTGELFF,TGTGCCACCGGGACACCGAACACCGGGGAGCTGTTTTTT
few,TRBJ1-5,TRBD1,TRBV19,CASSPQGVGNQPQHF,TGTGCCAGTAGTCCACAGGGGGTCGGCAATCAGCCCCAGCATTTT
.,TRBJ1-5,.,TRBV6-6,CASSLPGPNQPQHF,TGTGCCAGCAGTTTACCAGGGCCCAATCAGCCCCAGCATTTT
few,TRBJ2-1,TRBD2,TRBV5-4,CASSLEGLAGGRDEQFF,TGTGCCAGCAGCTTGGAAGGACTAGCGGGAGGTAGGGATGAGCAGTTCTTC
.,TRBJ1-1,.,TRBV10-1,CASSEALTGNTEAFF,TGCGCCAGCAGTGAAGCCCTCACAGGGAACACTGAAGCTTTCTTT
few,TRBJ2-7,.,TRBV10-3,CATATLSYEQYF,TGTGCCACCGCGACTTTGAGTTACGAGCAGTACTTC
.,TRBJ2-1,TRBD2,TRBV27,CASHSGNSYNEQFF,TGTGCCAGTCACAGCGGGAACTCCTACAATGAGCAGTTCTTC
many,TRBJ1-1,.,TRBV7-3,CASSFKGAQTEVSNTEAFF,TGTGCCAGCAGCTTTAAAGGGGCGCAGACCGAAGTCTCGAACACTGAAGCTTTCTTT
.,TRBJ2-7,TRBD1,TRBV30,CAWGQDLYEQYF,TGTGCCTGGGGACAGGACCTCTACGAGCAGTACTTC
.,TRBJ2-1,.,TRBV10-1,CASPITGSHEQFF,TGCGCCAGTCCGATTACAGGGTCCCATGAGCAGTTCTTC
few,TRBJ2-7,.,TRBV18,CASSPLLGTAVYEQYF,TGTGCCAGCTCACCTCTACTCGGGACTGCGGTCTACGAGCAGTACTTC
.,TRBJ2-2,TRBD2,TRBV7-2,CASSFSGTGELFF,TGTGCCAGCAGCTTTAGCGGGACCGGGGAGCTGTTTTTT
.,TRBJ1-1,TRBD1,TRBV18,CASSSGGITEAFF,TGTGCCAGCTCTTCAGGGGGAATTACTGAAGCTTTCTTT
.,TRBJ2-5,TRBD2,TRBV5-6,CASSLTSGRSEQYF,TGTGCCAGCAGCTTGACTAGCGGGAGGAGTGAGCAGTACTTC
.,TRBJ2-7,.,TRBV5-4,CASSLGGYEQYF,TGTGCCAGCAGCTTGGGAGGGTACGAGCAGTACTTC
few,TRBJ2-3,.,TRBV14,CASSQEGQGSTDTQYF,TGTGCCAGCAGCCAAGAGGGGCAGGGGTCCACAGATACGCAGTATTTT
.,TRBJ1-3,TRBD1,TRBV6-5,CASSGGQRGNTIYF,TGTGCCAGCAGTGGGGGACAGCGTGGAAACACCATATATTTT
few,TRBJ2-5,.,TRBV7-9,CASSLVIQTQYF,TGTGCCAGCAGCTTAGTTATCCAGACCCAGTACTTC
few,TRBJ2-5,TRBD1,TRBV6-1,CASSGPGQGARETQYF,TGTGCCAGCAGTGGGCCGGGACAGGGGGCACGAGAGACCCAGTACTTC
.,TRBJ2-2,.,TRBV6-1,CASSVLRGTGELFF,TGTGCCAGCAGTGTTCTTCGGGGTACCGGGGAGCTGTTTTTT
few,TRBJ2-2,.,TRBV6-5,CASSYSTIPGELFF,TGTGCCAGCAGTTACTCGACAATCCCCGGGGAGCTGTTTTTT
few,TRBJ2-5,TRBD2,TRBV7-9,CASSGLAGNLQETQYF,TGTGCCAGCAGCGGACTAGCGGGAAACCTCCAAGAGACCCAGTACTTC
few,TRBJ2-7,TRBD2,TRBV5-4,CASSLYRTSLNYEQYF,TGTGCCAGCAGCTTGTATCGGACTAGCCTCAACTACGAGCAGTACTTC
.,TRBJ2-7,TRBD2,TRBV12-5,CASGYPSGRVYGQYF,TGTGCTAGTGGTTACCCTAGCGGGAGGGTTTATGGGCAGTACTTC
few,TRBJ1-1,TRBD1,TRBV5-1,CASREAGGTEAFF,TGCGCCAGCAGGGAGGCAGGGGGCACTGAAGCTTTCTTT
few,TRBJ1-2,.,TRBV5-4,CASSVAMGGEEGYTF,TGTGCCAGCAGCGTAGCCATGGGCGGGGAGGAGGGCTACACCTTC
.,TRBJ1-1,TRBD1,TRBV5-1,CASSLGGQQNTEAFF,TGCGCCAGCAGCTTGGGGGGACAGCAGAACACTGAAGCTTTCTTT
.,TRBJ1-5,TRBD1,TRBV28,CASSSQGAGNQPQHF,TGTGCCAGCAGTTCACAGGGGGCTGGCAATCAGCCCCAGCATTTT
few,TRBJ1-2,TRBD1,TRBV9,CASSAIRGTAIENGYTF,TGTGCCAGCAGCGCCATAAGAGGGACAGCTATTGAGAATGGCTACACCTTC
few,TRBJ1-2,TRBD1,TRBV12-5,CASGDRVKSGYTF,TGTGCTAGTGGTGACAGGGTTAAAAGTGGCTACACCTTC
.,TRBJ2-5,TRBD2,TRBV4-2,CASSSSGTSGRETQYF,TGTGCCAGCAGCTCCTCCGGGACTAGCGGGAGGGAGACCCAGTACTTC
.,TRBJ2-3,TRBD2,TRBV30,CAWTIFAGGYTDTQYF,TGTGCCTGGACTATTTTTGCGGGAGGGTACACAGATACGCAGTATTTT
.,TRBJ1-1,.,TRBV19,CASSHREGTEAFF,TGTGCCAGTAGCCACAGGGAGGGCACTGAAGCTTTCTTT
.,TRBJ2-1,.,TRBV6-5,CASTLIDEQFF,TGTGCCAGCACACTCATAGATGAGCAGTTCTTC
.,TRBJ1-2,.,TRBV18,CASSLTGLTNYGYTF,TGTGCCAGCTCCCTGACAGGCCTAACTAACTATGGCTACACCTTC
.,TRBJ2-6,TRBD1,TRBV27,CASRDVGDRSSGANVLTF,TGTGCCAGCCGAGATGTAGGGGACAGAAGCTCTGGGGCCAACGTCCTGACTTTC
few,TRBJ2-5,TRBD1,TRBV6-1,CASSVRGKETQYF,TGTGCCAGCAGTGTCAGGGGGAAAGAGACCCAGTACTTC
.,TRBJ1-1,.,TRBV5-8,CASSFLGRGNTEAFF,TGTGCCAGCAGCTTCCTGGGGCGGGGGAACACTGAAGCTTTCTTT
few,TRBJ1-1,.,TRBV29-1,CSVVLNTEAFF,TGCAGCGTCGTTTTGAACACTGAAGCTTTCTTT
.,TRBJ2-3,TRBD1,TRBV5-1,CASSVDRGQDTQYF,TGCGCCAGCAGCGTGGACAGGGGGCAGGATACGCAGTATTTT
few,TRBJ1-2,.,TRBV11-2,CASTSGLTNYGYTF,TGTGCCAGCACGTCAGGGCTGACTAACTATGGCTACACCTTC
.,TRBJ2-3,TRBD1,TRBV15,CATSDRGKADTQYF,TGTGCCACCAGTGACAGGGGTAAGGCAGATACGCAGTATTTT
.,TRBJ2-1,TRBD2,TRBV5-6,CASSPGGATYNEQFF,TGTGCCAGCAGTCCGGGGGGGGCTACCTACAATGAGCAGTTCTTC
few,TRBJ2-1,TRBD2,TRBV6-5,CASSLGLAVYNEQFF,TGTGCCAGCAGCCTGGGACTAGCGGTGTACAATGAGCAGTTCTTC
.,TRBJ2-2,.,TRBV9,CASRGPLAGPQDTGELFF,TGTGCCTCAAGGGGGCCCCTAGCGGGCCCTCAGGACACCGGGGAGCTGTTTTTT
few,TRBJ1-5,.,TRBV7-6,CASSLHMGGGQPQHF,TGTGCCAGCAGCTTACACATGGGTGGCGGACAGCCCCAGCATTTT
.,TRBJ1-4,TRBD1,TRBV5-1,CASSVPTGEYEKLFF,TGCGCCAGCAGCGTACCGACAGGGGAGTATGAAAAACTGTTTTTT
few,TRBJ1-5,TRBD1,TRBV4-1,CASSPGTGNNQPQHF,TGCGCCAGCAGCCCAGGGACAGGCAACAATCAGCCCCAGCATTTT